The source of this T cell receptor beta chain is a study of naive and memory T cell subsets. Study-wide points: Clonotypes here are unpaired alpha or beta chain sequences. Possibly reflecting memory cells re-expressing CD45RA, a few larger clonotypes occurred in naive repertoires, especially CD8. From naive to CM, EM and EMRA, diversity decreased and Gini increased.

The beta constant-region primer was an equimolar mix of two oligonucleotides covering TRBC1 and TRBC2. Four rounds of PCR amplified the ligated cDNA using nested alpha and beta constant-region primers plus SP2. TCRdb itself ran the UMI-ligation and nested PCR reads through MiXCR, one entry per CDR3 protein. The profile shows roughly 100,000 distinct CDR3 sequences, about 14% of them singletons. Cells stained for CD3, CD4, CD8, CD45RA, CD27 and viability were sorted into four CD45RA/CD27 subsets. Per germline, CDR1 LNHDA and CDR2 SQIVND (reference sequence). The V end was cut by 6 bases, the J end by 3 bases, with 11 bases between. CDR3 size: 13 residues. Concerning this clonotype itself: Its matching antigen is unknown.

Material for sequencing was naive CD8+ T cells from blood. The sequence was collected from a human donor in good health. The rearrangement uses TRBV19 and TRBJ1-1; no clear D gene. The CDR3 sequence is CASSLSGYTEAFF. The CDR3 DNA is TGTGCCAGTAGCCTATCGGGGTACACTGAAGCTTTCTTT.